The present T cell receptor (beta chain) was sequenced within a study of control samples from healthy donors and cancer patients. Germline CDR1 SGHRS, CDR2 YFSETQ. J lost 0 bases, V lost 4 bases, and 7 bases had no gene match. This CDR3 contains 16 residues. Only in-frame clones appear in the TCRdb table, and some are missing; sequencing was by immunoSEQ multiplex PCR. The table has approximately 100,000 clones, about 85% seen once. The sequence derives from a woman aged 35 to 49 in good health. The chain employs TRBV5-1 and TRBJ1-3, with 7 bases that match TRBD1. Sequencing used blood. The CDR3 DNA reads TGCGCCAGCAGCCGGGGACAGACCTACTCTGGAAACACCATATATTTT. Protein: CASSRGQTYSGNTIYF. Full variable domain (rest looked up from reference TRBV5-1 and TRBJ1-3): KAGVTQTPRYLIKTRGQQVTLSCSPISGHRSVSWYQQTPGQGLQFLFEYFSETQRNKGNFPGRFSGRQFSNSRSEMNVSTLELGDSALYLCASSRGQTYSGNTIYFGEGSWLTVV.